These 17 T cell receptor beta chains originate from one sample sequenced in a study of response to subunit inactivated influenza vaccine. TCRdb called the RT-PCR reads again in MiXCR, with one record for every CDR3 protein. The sample yields 450,000 to 500,000 distinct CDR3 sequences, about a tenth seen once. The sequences come from PBMCs from blood, collected 45 days after vaccination. These receptors were taken from a man aged 50-60 years who received an inactivated influenza vaccine.

This clonotype was observed many times. This rearrangement joins TRBV28 to TRBJ2-7; D call uncertain. The V end was cut by 1 base, the J end by 4 bases, with 11 bases between. This CDR3 comprises 14 residues. CDR1 and CDR2 from the germline V gene are MDHEN and SYDVKM. CDR3 coding DNA: TGTGCCAGCAGTTTATTCGGCAGATTTTACGAGCAGTACTTC. Protein: CASSLFGRFYEQYF.

This clonotype was observed a few times. The CDR3 sequence: CASSLVGDRAGNEQFF. In DNA, the CDR3 is TGTGCCAGCAGCTTAGTTGGGGACAGGGCTGGAAATGAGCAGTTCTTC. The chain links TRBV7-9 to TRBJ2-1; the match to TRBD1 covers 9 bases. CDR3 size: 16 residues. Trimming took 1 base from V and 7 from J; bases not matched to a gene: 8. Per germline, CDR1 SEHNR and CDR2 FQNEAQ (reference sequence).

The chain couples TRBV21-1 to TRBJ2-3; the table's D call of TRBD1 was not tested on the DNA. TRBV21-1 is a listed pseudogene. The CDR3 length is 17 residues. CDR3 nucleotide sequence: TGTGCCAGCAGCAAAGAGGTGGAACAGGGTCGCACAGATACGCAGTATTTT. Amino acids: CASSKEVEQGRTDTQYF.

The rearrangement uses TRBV11-2 and TRBJ1-4; D remains unclear. The germline CDR1 and CDR2 sequences are SGHAT and FQNNGV. Trimming removed 5 bases from V and 0 bases from J, with 10 bases in between. This CDR3 has 15 amino acids. In DNA form, the CDR3 reads TGTGCCAGCAGCCGTAGCGGGACAACTAATGAAAAACTGTTTTTT. This encodes CASSRSGTTNEKLFF.

CDR3 in amino acids: CATNPGVVNTGELFF. As DNA, the CDR3 is TGTGCCACCAACCCAGGGGTGGTGAACACCGGGGAGCTGTTTTTT. The rearrangement joins TRBV7-8 to TRBJ2-2, with a weak D call TRBD1 (6 bases). The germline V gene encodes CDR1 SGHVS and CDR2 FQNEAQ. The CDR3 runs 15 residues. Trimming cost V 10 bases and J 1 base, with 16 bases left between them. The full variable domain, completed using reference TRBV7-8 and TRBJ2-2, is GAGVSQSPRYKVAKRGQDVALRCDPISGHVSLFWYQQALGQGPEFLTYFQNEAQLDKSGLPSDRFFAERPEGSVSTLKIQRTQQEDSAVYLCATNPGVVNTGELFFGEGSRLTVL.

The rearrangement uses TRBV20-1 and TRBJ2-7, with TRBD1 identical over 7 bases. From germline, CDR1 is DFQATT and CDR2 SNEGSKA (reference sequence). The J segment lost 1 base and the V segment lost 2 bases, leaving 5 bases of the junction unmatched. CDR3 length: 14 amino acids. CDR3 protein: CSARQQGISYEQYF. In DNA, the CDR3 is TGCAGTGCTAGACAACAGGGGATTTCCTACGAGCAGTACTTC.

The chain recombines TRBV5-1 with TRBJ2-5; tentative D call: TRBD2 (6 bases). Germline V gene data show CDR1 as SGHRS and CDR2 as YFSETQ. There are 14 residues in the CDR3. V was clipped by 0 bases and J by 3 bases, with 9 bases between them. Here the CDR3 reads CASSLESSEETQYF. The CDR3 DNA follows: TGCGCCAGCAGCTTGGAGTCTAGCGAAGAGACCCAGTACTTC.

This clonotype occurred many times. This chain connects TRBV12-3 or TRBV12-4 to TRBJ1-6; a possible D gene is TRBD1 (5 bases). The germline V and J ends were trimmed by 5 bases and 7 bases, with 6 bases remaining between them. CDR3 length equals 12 residues. The CDR3 loop is CASSNRNSPLHF. The CDR3 nucleotides are TGTGCCAGCAGTAACAGGAATTCACCCCTCCACTTT.

This clonotype has a count of ten or more. This chain uses TRBV9 with TRBJ2-7, with D unresolved. CDR3 length: 15 amino acids. V was cut by 0 bases and J by 2 bases, with 12 bases left in between. CDR1 and CDR2 from the germline V gene are SGDLS and YYNGEE. CDR3 sequence: CASSVGPSGTYEQYF. In DNA form, the CDR3 reads TGTGCCAGCAGCGTAGGCCCCTCAGGAACCTACGAGCAGTACTTC.

The rearrangement uses TRBV28 and TRBJ2-2, with a weak D call TRBD2 (6 bases). The CDR3 loop spans 15 amino acids. Trimming took 3 bases from V and 5 from J, leaving 13 bases between them. Germline V gives CDR1 MDHEN, CDR2 SYDVKM. The CDR3 nucleotides read TGTGCCAGCAGTTTGGTACTAGCACGAACCGGGGAGCTGTTTTTT. Protein product: CASSLVLARTGELFF. The complete variable domain, with remaining parts taken from reference TRBV28 and TRBJ2-2, reads DVKVTQSSRYLVKRTGEKVFLECVQDMDHENMFWYRQDPGLGLRLIYFSYDVKMKEKGDIPEGYSVSREKKERFSLILESASTNQTSMYLCASSLVLARTGELFFGEGSRLTVL.

The chain uses TRBV7-2 and TRBJ1-1; 7 bases match TRBD1. The V gene's germline CDR1 is SGHTA and CDR2 FQGNSA. This CDR3 comprises 14 residues. V dropped 0 bases and J dropped 8; count of bases not matched to a gene: 6. The CDR3 region is CASSLAYRGGEAFF. The CDR3, as DNA: TGTGCCAGCAGCTTAGCCTACAGGGGTGGAGAAGCTTTCTTT.

The chain employs TRBV28 and TRBJ1-2, with D unresolved. Germline loops: CDR1 MDHEN, CDR2 SYDVKM. This CDR3 is 18 amino acids long. Trimming stripped 2 bases from V and 4 bases from J, with 23 bases between. The CDR3: CASSLPGLSQAATYGYTF. The DNA for the CDR3 is TGTGCCAGCAGTTTACCAGGCCTATCCCAAGCAGCCACCTATGGCTACACCTTC.

This clonotype was recorded a few times. The chain employs TRBV24-1 and TRBJ1-5; D might be TRBD1 (6 bases). The ends were cut back, 12 bases at V and 5 bases at J, with 13 bases in the middle. CDR1 is KGHDR and CDR2 is SFDVKD in the germline V gene. This CDR3 contains 12 residues. The CDR3 loop reads CAVGGGHQPQHF. As DNA, the CDR3 is TGTGCCGTCGGGGGGGGCCATCAGCCCCAGCATTTT.

This clonotype has more than one count but fewer than ten. The rearrangement joins TRBV29-1 to TRBJ1-2, with 7 positions matching TRBD1. V trimming: 6 bases; J trimming: 3 bases; junction bases outside the gene matches: 7. Germline CDR1 SQVTM, CDR2 ANQGSEA. The CDR3 runs to 13 residues. The CDR3 bases are TGCAGCGTCACAGGGGCGGAAGACTATGGCTACACCTTC. It encodes CSVTGAEDYGYTF.

This clonotype showed up just a few times. V is TRBV11-1 and J is TRBJ2-1, with 14 bases matching TRBD2. Trimming at V came to 3 bases and at J to 6 bases, leaving 4 bases not matched to a gene. Germline V gene lookup returns CDR1 SGHAT and CDR2 FQDESV (reference sequence). CDR3 size: 16 residues. The CDR3, as DNA: TGTGCCAGCAGCTTCGGGGGACTAGCGGGAGTCAATGAGCAGTTCTTC. Its protein product is CASSFGGLAGVNEQFF.

This clonotype was counted a few times. The chain carries TRBV12-3 or TRBV12-4 and TRBJ2-5, with 10 bases fitting TRBD2. CDR3 length equals 18 residues. Trimming at V came to 1 base and at J to 1 base, leaving 9 bases not matched to a gene. This chain's CDR3 is CASSLGETSGDLQETQYF. CDR3 nucleotides: TGTGCCAGCAGTTTAGGGGAAACTAGCGGGGACCTCCAAGAGACCCAGTACTTC.

The chain recombines TRBV3-1 with TRBJ2-6; maybe TRBD1 (5 bases). This CDR3 is 20 amino acids long. Trimming took off 0 bases at V and 0 bases at J, with 18 bases between the two ends. Germline V gene data show CDR1 as LGHDT and CDR2 as YNNKEL (reference sequence). CDR3 sequence (DNA): TGTGCCAGCAGCCAAGATAAGTGCGCAGGGCTCAGCTCTGGGGCCAACGTCCTGACTTTC. Protein product: CASSQDKCAGLSSGANVLTF.